The 19 T cell receptor beta chains below come from one sample, sequenced in a study of T-cell memory formation after mild COVID-19. TCRdb re-called the 5' RACE reads with MiXCR, one entry per CDR3 protein. The sample has about 270,000 distinct CDR3 sequences; 15% are singletons. Sequencing was done on a sample of PBMCs or a T cell subset sorted from them (not recorded which). Receptors were obtained from an adult woman who had mild COVID-19 (a few samples of this study predate the infection). Cell type and time point are not known.

This clonotype showed up just once. The rearrangement uses TRBV7-9 and TRBJ2-3; unclear D gene. This CDR3 comprises 15 residues. The V and J ends lost 7 bases and 0 bases respectively, with 14 bases between them. Germline loops: CDR1 SEHNR, CDR2 FQNEAQ (reference sequence). CDR3 nucleotides: TGTGCCAGCACCGTTCGTGGGCGGAGCACAGATACGCAGTATTTT. Translation: CASTVRGRSTDTQYF.

This clonotype appeared many times. V is TRBV27 and J is TRBJ2-2; TRBD1 agrees at 7 bases. The CDR3 consists of 16 residues. J lost 4 bases, V lost 6 bases, and 11 bases had no gene match. Per germline, CDR1 MNHEY and CDR2 SMNVEV (reference sequence). The CDR3 loop reads CASRMGQRSITGELFF. CDR3 nucleotides: TGTGCCAGCAGAATGGGACAGCGGTCCATCACCGGGGAGCTGTTTTTT.

This clonotype has only a few counts. This sequence joins TRBV18 and TRBJ2-5, with TRBD2 matching 9 bases. The CDR3 extends over 16 amino acids. Germline CDR1 and CDR2: KGHSH and LQKENI. Trimming removed 1 base from V and 1 base from J; junction bases left unmatched: 4. In nucleotides, the CDR3 is TGTGCCAGCTCACCACTAGCGGGAGACCTCCAAGAGACCCAGTACTTC. It is translated as CASSPLAGDLQETQYF. Filled out from reference TRBV18 and TRBJ2-5, the complete variable domain reads NAGVMQNPRHLVRRRGQEARLRCSPMKGHSHVYWYRQLPEEGLKFMVYLQKENIIDESGMPKERFSAEFPKEGPSILRIQQVVRGDSAAYFCASSPLAGDLQETQYFGPGTRLLVL.

This clonotype was detected a few times. V is TRBV29-1 and J is TRBJ1-1; 8 positions agree with TRBD1. J lost 1 base, V lost 4 bases, and 2 bases had no gene match. Germline V gene lookup returns CDR1 SQVTM and CDR2 ANQGSEA. This CDR3 is built from 13 residues. The CDR3 reads CSVGTGRNTEAFF. The CDR3 region has the DNA TGCAGCGTTGGGACAGGGAGGAACACTGAAGCTTTCTTT.

V and J are TRBV4-1 and TRBJ2-2, with no clear D. V lost 1 base and J lost 1, with 7 bases in between. The CDR3 has 15 amino acids. Germline-derived CDR1 and CDR2 are MGHRA and YSYEKL. CDR3 sequence: CASSQGPGNTGELFF. The CDR3 DNA follows: TGCGCCAGCAGCCAAGGCCCCGGGAACACCGGGGAGCTGTTTTTT.

This clonotype turned up a few times. The chain uses TRBV7-2 and TRBJ2-3; D remains ambiguous. Per the germline V gene, CDR1 is SGHTA and CDR2 is FQGNSA. CDR3 size: 13 residues. Trimming removed 5 bases from V and 3 bases from J, with 9 bases in between. For the CDR3, the DNA is TGTGCCAGCAGCCCCCCGAAAACAGATACGCAGTATTTT. Amino acids: CASSPPKTDTQYF.

There are a few counts of this clonotype. The J gene is TRBJ1-1, the V gene TRBV12-3 or TRBV12-4, with 8 bases matching TRBD1. V was pared by 7 bases and J by 0 bases, with 1 base of the junction left unmatched. This CDR3 is built from 13 residues. The CDR3: CASMDRVNTEAFF. CDR3 nucleotides: TGTGCCAGCATGGACAGGGTGAACACTGAAGCTTTCTTT.

This clonotype was counted only a few times. The chain uses TRBV6-1 and TRBJ1-2, with 11 positions matching TRBD1. The V and J ends lost 8 bases and 6 bases, in that order; junction bases with no gene match: 5. Germline V gene data show CDR1 as MNHNS and CDR2 as SASEGT. CDR3 length: 13 amino acids. The CDR3 bases are TGTGCCAGCCTACGGACAGGGGGCAATGGCTACACCTTC. This gives the protein CASLRTGGNGYTF.

This clonotype was detected only a few times. This chain connects TRBV6-2 or TRBV6-3 to TRBJ1-1, with D perhaps matching TRBD1 (5 bases). V was clipped by 6 bases and J by 3 bases, with 11 bases between them. Germline V gene data show CDR1 as MNHEY and CDR2 as SVGEGT. This CDR3 region has 13 residues. The CDR3 nucleotides are TGTGCCAGCAGGAAACAGGCCTACACTGAAGCTTTCTTT. Its translation: CASRKQAYTEAFF.

This clonotype was recorded once. Germline and junction disagree at one end, which may indicate a read error. The chain has TRBV5-1 and TRBJ2-1; 9 nucleotides line up with TRBD2. Germline V CDR1 and CDR2: SGHRS, YFSETQ. The CDR3 covers 16 residues. This CDR3 reads CASILEWLAGYNEQFF. The CDR3 DNA reads as TGCGCCAGCATCTTGGAATGGCTAGCGGGGTACAATGAGCAGTTCTTC.

J is TRBJ1-6 and V is TRBV28; D is ambiguous. V gave up 8 bases and J gave up 14 bases, with 7 bases separating them. In germline, CDR1 is MDHEN, CDR2 SYDVKM. This CDR3 has 9 residues. The CDR3: CASGVTLHF. The CDR3 DNA reads TGTGCCAGCGGGGTTACCCTCCACTTT.

This chain joins TRBV12-3 or TRBV12-4 and TRBJ1-3; D not certain. Trimming removed 3 bases at V and 4 bases at J, with 13 bases between. This CDR3 comprises 15 residues. In DNA, the CDR3 is TGTGCCAGCAGTTTGTTACAAGGGCCGGGAAACACCATATATTTT. Translated, it gives CASSLLQGPGNTIYF.

Only a few counts were recorded for this clonotype. This chain links TRBV20-1 with TRBJ1-5; D gene uncertain. This CDR3 spans 14 amino acids. Germline V CDR1 and CDR2: DFQATT, SNEGSKA (reference sequence). V lost 5 bases and J lost 5, with 16 bases in between. The DNA for the CDR3 is TGCAGTGCTTCCCTCCTTGGGCCTGATCAGCCCCAGCATTTT. Translation gives CSASLLGPDQPQHF.

Concerning this clonotype itself: Just one base apart from a much larger clone, this may be a read error. The rearrangement uses TRBV27 and TRBJ2-7; 7 nucleotides line up with TRBD1. CDR1 is MNHEY, CDR2 SMNVEV, per germline (reference sequence). Trimming removed 6 bases from V and 3 bases from J; junction bases left unmatched: 11. The CDR3 runs 15 residues. CDR3 sequence (DNA): TGTGCCAGCAGATTGAAGACAGGGTCGTACTACGAGCAGTACTTC. Protein sequence: CASRLKTGSYYEQYF.

This clonotype was picked up many times. This chain uses TRBV11-2 with TRBJ1-2; 9 bases align to TRBD1. The CDR3 is 16 residues long. The ends lost 4 bases at V and 6 bases at J; junction bases unmatched: 12. Per the germline V gene, CDR1 is SGHAT and CDR2 is FQNNGV. DNA for the CDR3: TGTGCCAGCAGCTCGCTCCTTCCGGGACAGGGTAATGGCTACACCTTC. Protein product: CASSSLLPGQGNGYTF.

The chain carries TRBV30 and TRBJ2-7, with D perhaps assigned TRBD1 or TRBD2 (6 bases each). The CDR3 has 16 residues. The germline V and J ends were trimmed by 3 bases and 1 base, with 19 bases remaining between them. Germline assignment: CDR1 GTSNPN and CDR2 SVGIG (reference sequence). Here the CDR3 DNA reads TGTGCCTGGAGCCCCACAGGGAGGAGGGTGTCCTACGAGCAGTACTTC. Translation gives CAWSPTGRRVSYEQYF.

The V and J genes are TRBV6-5 and TRBJ1-2, with TRBD1 as a possible D gene (6 bases). CDR1 is MNHEY and CDR2 is SVGAGI in the germline V gene. This CDR3 is built from 13 residues. V was pared by 6 bases and J by 8 bases, with 16 bases between. The CDR3 bases are TGTGCCAGCAGCGTTGCAGGGGTTGGGGGCTACACCTTC. This codes for CASSVAGVGGYTF.

The gene calls are TRBV7-9 and TRBJ2-1, with D unclear. The CDR3 runs 11 residues. Germline V gene lookup returns CDR1 SEHNR and CDR2 FQNEAQ (reference sequence). Trimming cost V 8 bases and J 5 bases, with 7 bases left between them. The CDR3 spells CASPENNEQFF. CDR3 DNA: TGTGCCAGCCCGGAAAACAATGAGCAGTTCTTC.

The rearrangement links TRBV12-3 or TRBV12-4 to TRBJ1-5, with D tentatively TRBD1 (6 bases). The germline V and J ends were trimmed by 3 bases and 0 bases, with 9 bases remaining between them. The CDR3 contains 15 residues. This CDR3 is CASSFGGGSNQPQHF. CDR3 sequence (DNA): TGTGCCAGCAGTTTTGGAGGGGGTAGCAATCAGCCCCAGCATTTT.